This TCR beta chain was sequenced during a study of T cells in women clearing cervical HPV infection. Across the whole study: With HLA typing for only a few women, HLA confounding remains possible. Overall study results and limits: Richness plus V gene abundances separated cases from controls with AUC roughly 0.88.

TCRdb keeps only in-frame clones here, not all; method: immunoSEQ multiplex PCR. In total, the table holds about 23,000 clones. About this clone: What it recognizes is unknown.

Sequencing input: blood buffy coat. This sequence was found in a woman aged 18-70 years with a cervical HPV16 infection that either progressed to CIN3+ or cleared (not recorded which).

CDR3 bases read: TGTGCCTGGAGCCCCTTGGGGGGACAAGAGACC. It yields the protein CAWSPLGGQET. The whole CDR3 reads CAWSPLGGQETQYF. This rearrangement joins TRBV30 to TRBJ2-5; D may be TRBD2 (6 bases). The CDR3 is cut off 3 residues early in the read; its end comes from the germline J gene. Germline lookup yields CDR1 GTSNPN and CDR2 SVGIG (reference sequence). The V end was cut by 3 bases, the J end by 2 bases, with 13 bases between. There are 14 residues in the CDR3.